What follows are 21 T cell receptor beta chains derived from one specimen sequenced in a study of T cell changes during pregnancy in multiple sclerosis. Assay used: immunoSEQ multiplex PCR; TCRdb lists only in-frame clones, some missing. Among about 39,000 clones listed, around 90% were seen once. The specimen was CD4+ T cells from peripheral blood mononuclear cells, collected in the third trimester of pregnancy. The receptor source for this set is a female donor in good health, enrolled as a control in a pregnancy study.

J is TRBJ1-1 and V is TRBV5-1; no definite D call. This CDR3 contains 14 residues. Germline V gives CDR1 SGHRS, CDR2 YFSETQ. V was clipped by 4 bases and J by 8 bases, with 18 bases between them. CDR3 in DNA: TGCGCCAGCAGCAACCCATTCACAGATTTAGAAGCTTTCTTT. The encoded protein is CASSNPFTDLEAFF.

V usage is TRBV7-9 and J usage is TRBJ1-1; D is possibly TRBD1 (5 bases). The CDR3 spans 15 residues. Germline values: CDR1 SEHNR, CDR2 FQNEAQ (reference sequence). V lost 6 bases and J lost 0, with 14 bases in between. The CDR3 protein is CASRSDQGMNTEAFF. The CDR3 nucleotides read TGTGCCAGCAGGTCGGACCAGGGTATGAACACTGAAGCTTTCTTT.

The J gene is TRBJ2-1, the V gene TRBV11-2, with TRBD1 matching over 7 bases. The J segment lost 9 bases and the V segment lost 8 bases, leaving 10 bases of the junction unmatched. The CDR3 loop spans 13 amino acids. Germline assignment: CDR1 SGHAT and CDR2 FQNNGV. The CDR3 is CASGITGDGEQFF. The DNA for the CDR3 is TGTGCCAGCGGGATAACAGGGGACGGTGAGCAGTTCTTC.

This chain links TRBV7-2 with TRBJ1-1, with D perhaps TRBD1 (6 bases). This CDR3 is built from 16 residues. Germline CDR1 reads SGHTA; CDR2 reads FQGNSA. Trimming cost V 1 base and J 1 base, with 13 bases left between them. The CDR3 region has the DNA TGTGCCAGCAGCTTAGATACAGGGACGGGGAACACTGAAGCTTTCTTT. This sequence encodes CASSLDTGTGNTEAFF.

The rearrangement joins TRBV2 to TRBJ2-2; tentatively, D is TRBD1 (5 bases). This CDR3 has 11 residues. Per germline, CDR1 SNHLY and CDR2 FYNNEI. The CDR3 DNA sequence: TGTGCTTGGGGCCGCACCGGGGAGCTGTTTTTT. Protein: CAWGRTGELFF.

In DNA form, the CDR3 reads TGTGCCAGCAGCCAAACGGAGGGGGCTTTTGATGAAGCTTTCTTT. This encodes CASSQTEGAFDEAFF. This rearrangement joins TRBV7-2 to TRBJ1-1; 7 bases agree with TRBD1. Unmatched junction bases numbered 13, after V lost 5 bases and J lost 7 bases. Germline lookup yields CDR1 SGHTA and CDR2 FQGNSA. The CDR3 extends over 15 amino acids.

The V and J genes are TRBV5-1 and TRBJ2-5; D is unclear. Germline lookup yields CDR1 SGHRS and CDR2 YFSETQ. V dropped 0 bases and J dropped 4 bases, with 7 bases sitting between them. This CDR3 region has 13 residues. CDR3 amino acids: CASSLGSRETQYF. The CDR3 DNA reads TGCGCCAGCAGCTTGGGGTCGCGAGAGACCCAGTACTTC.

This chain links TRBV10-1 with TRBJ2-3; no clear D gene. Trimming stripped 2 bases from V and 4 bases from J, with 7 bases between. Per the germline V gene, CDR1 is WNHNN and CDR2 is SYGVQD (reference sequence). The CDR3 runs 13 residues. In nucleotides, the CDR3 is TGCGCCAGCAGTGAGCGCCTAGCAGATACGCAGTATTTT. Translation: CASSERLADTQYF.

The V gene is TRBV7-3, the J gene TRBJ2-7; 7 bases line up with TRBD1. CDR1 and CDR2 (germline): SGHTA, FQGTGA. The CDR3 has 14 residues. With V trimmed by 2 bases and J by 4 bases, 5 bases remained unmatched. This CDR3 reads CASSLDRDSYEQYF. Written as DNA, the CDR3 is TGTGCCAGCAGCTTAGACAGGGATTCTTACGAGCAGTACTTC.

This chain links TRBV7-9 with TRBJ2-2; 9 positions agree with TRBD1. Germline CDR1 is SEHNR and CDR2 is FQNEAQ (reference sequence). The CDR3 spans 15 residues. V lost 8 bases and J lost 5; bases outside the gene matches: 9. CDR3 nucleotides: TGTGCCAGCCAAGCACAGGGGGCAAGGACCGGGGAGCTGTTTTTT. The encoded protein is CASQAQGARTGELFF.

V is TRBV6-5 and J is TRBJ2-1; possible D gene TRBD2, 6 bases. Trimming took 5 bases from V and 3 from J, leaving 11 bases between them. This CDR3 comprises 14 residues. Germline V gene lookup returns CDR1 MNHEY and CDR2 SVGAGI. CDR3 residues: CASSRELGYNEQFF. The CDR3 nucleotides read TGTGCCAGCAGTCGGGAGTTAGGCTACAATGAGCAGTTCTTC.

This chain uses TRBV10-3 with TRBJ1-5; D is ambiguous. Germline-derived CDR1 and CDR2 are ENHRY and SYGVKD. V was trimmed by 7 bases and J by 3 bases, leaving 10 bases between them. This CDR3 has 13 amino acids. CDR3 sequence (DNA): TGTGCCATCACTCCAGGTTTCAATCAGCCCCAGCATTTT. Protein sequence: CAITPGFNQPQHF.

The gene calls are TRBV11-2 and TRBJ1-1; TRBD1 might be the D (5 bases). V shed 1 base and J shed 4 bases, with 10 bases lying between them. Germline values: CDR1 SGHAT, CDR2 FQNNGV. The CDR3 is 14 amino acids. Here the CDR3 reads CASSLGLGGTEAFF. For the CDR3, the DNA is TGTGCCAGCAGCTTAGGGCTCGGGGGCACTGAAGCTTTCTTT.

The chain recombines TRBV7-2 with TRBJ2-7, with 10 nucleotides matching TRBD2. Germline assignment: CDR1 SGHTA and CDR2 FQGNSA. J gave up 7 bases and V 0 bases, and 6 bases lay outside the gene matches. There are 15 residues in the CDR3. CDR3 nucleotide sequence: TGTGCCAGCAGCTTAGCGCTAGCGGGAGTCGGAGAGCAGTACTTC. Residues: CASSLALAGVGEQYF.

This clone was found a few times. This sequence joins TRBV2 and TRBJ1-2; D not certain. Germline V gene lookup returns CDR1 SNHLY and CDR2 FYNNEI. Trimming removed 2 bases from V and 4 bases from J, with 5 bases in between. This CDR3 contains 12 residues. The CDR3 loop is CASSENSYGYTF. The DNA of the CDR3 is TGTGCCAGCAGTGAAAACAGCTATGGCTACACCTTC.

V is TRBV25-1 and J is TRBJ2-7; D perhaps matches TRBD2 (5 bases). V was pared by 5 bases and J by 7 bases, with 12 bases between. Germline V lookup: CDR1 MGHDK, CDR2 SYGVNS. The CDR3 covers 12 residues. In DNA form, the CDR3 reads TGTGCCAGCAGTACGGACTCCCTGGAGCAGTACTTC. This gives the protein CASSTDSLEQYF.

CDR3 nucleotides: TGTGCCAGCAGCTTAAATCTCGAAAAACTGTTTTTT. Residues: CASSLNLEKLFF. This rearrangement joins TRBV7-9 to TRBJ1-4, with D hard to call. The CDR3 length is 12 residues. The V gene's germline CDR1 is SEHNR and CDR2 FQNEAQ (reference sequence). V shed 2 bases and J shed 8 bases, with 6 bases lying between them. Full variable domain (rest looked up from reference TRBV7-9 and TRBJ1-4): DTGVSQNPRHKITKRGQNVTFRCDPISEHNRLYWYRQTLGQGPEFLTYFQNEAQLEKSRLLSDRFSAERPKGSFSTLEIQRTEQGDSAMYLCASSLNLEKLFFGSGTQLSVL.

Here the CDR3 reads CASSLAPSPGGNTVSYEQYF. CDR3 nucleotides: TGCGCCAGCAGCTTGGCCCCATCCCCAGGGGGCAATACGGTCTCCTACGAGCAGTACTTC. The chain joins TRBV5-1 to TRBJ2-7; TRBD1 agrees at 8 bases. The CDR3 contains 20 residues. The germline gives CDR1 SGHRS, CDR2 YFSETQ. V shed 0 bases, J shed 0 bases, and the junction held 17 bases outside the gene matches.

This chain links TRBV28 with TRBJ2-7; 8 bases line up with TRBD2. The CDR3 totals 14 residues. Looked up from germline, CDR1 is MDHEN and CDR2 is SYDVKM. Losses at the gene ends were 4 bases for V and 5 bases for J; bases not matched to a gene: 7. The CDR3 loop is CASSSKREFHEQYF. The CDR3 DNA reads TGTGCCAGCAGTTCGAAGCGGGAGTTCCACGAGCAGTACTTC. Using reference TRBV28 and TRBJ2-7 for the parts outside the CDR3, the full variable domain is DVKVTQSSRYLVKRTGEKVFLECVQDMDHENMFWYRQDPGLGLRLIYFSYDVKMKEKGDIPEGYSVSREKKERFSLILESASTNQTSMYLCASSSKREFHEQYFGPGTRLTVT.

A word on this clone: The germline gene is not matched at one end of the junction; a read error may be the cause. V is TRBV7-7 and J is TRBJ2-7, with 13 positions matching TRBD2. The CDR3 sequence is 15 residues long. From germline, CDR1 is SSHAT and CDR2 FNYEAQ (reference sequence). This chain's CDR3 is CASSSGLAGVSEQYF. The CDR3, as DNA: TGTGCTAGCAGCTCAGGACTAGCGGGAGTGTCTGAGCAGTACTTC.

V is TRBV28 and J is TRBJ1-1; 8 nucleotides match TRBD1. The CDR3 extends over 13 amino acids. J gave up 6 bases and V 5 bases, and 5 bases lay outside the gene matches. In germline, CDR1 is MDHEN, CDR2 SYDVKM. This chain's CDR3 is CASSLGQGAEAFF. The CDR3 nucleotides are TGTGCCAGCAGTCTTGGACAGGGCGCTGAAGCTTTCTTT.